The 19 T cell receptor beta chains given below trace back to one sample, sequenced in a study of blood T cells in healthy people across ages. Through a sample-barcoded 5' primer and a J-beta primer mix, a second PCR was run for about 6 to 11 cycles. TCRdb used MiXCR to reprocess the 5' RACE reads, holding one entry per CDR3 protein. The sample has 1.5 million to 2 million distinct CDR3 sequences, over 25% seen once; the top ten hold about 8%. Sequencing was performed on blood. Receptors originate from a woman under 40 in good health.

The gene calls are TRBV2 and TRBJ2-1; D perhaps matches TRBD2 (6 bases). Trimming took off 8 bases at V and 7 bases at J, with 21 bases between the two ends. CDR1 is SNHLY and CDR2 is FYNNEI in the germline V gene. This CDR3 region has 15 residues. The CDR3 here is CASEGRTPSLNEQFF. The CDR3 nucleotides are TGTGCCAGCGAAGGGAGGACCCCCTCGCTGAATGAGCAGTTCTTC.

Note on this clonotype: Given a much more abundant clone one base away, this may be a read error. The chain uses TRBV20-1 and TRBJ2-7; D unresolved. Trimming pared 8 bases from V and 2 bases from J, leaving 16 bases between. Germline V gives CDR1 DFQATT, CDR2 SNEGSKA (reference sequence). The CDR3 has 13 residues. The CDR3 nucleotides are TGCAGTACCCTGTTAACAATAGCCTACGAGCAGTACTTC. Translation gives CSTLLTIAYEQYF.

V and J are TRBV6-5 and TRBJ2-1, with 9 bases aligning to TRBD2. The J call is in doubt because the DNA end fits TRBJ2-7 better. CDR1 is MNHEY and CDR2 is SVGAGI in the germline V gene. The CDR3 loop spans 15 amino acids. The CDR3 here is CASGSSGSSYNEQYF. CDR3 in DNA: TGTGCCAGCGGGAGTAGCGGGAGCTCCTACAATGAGCAGTACTTC.

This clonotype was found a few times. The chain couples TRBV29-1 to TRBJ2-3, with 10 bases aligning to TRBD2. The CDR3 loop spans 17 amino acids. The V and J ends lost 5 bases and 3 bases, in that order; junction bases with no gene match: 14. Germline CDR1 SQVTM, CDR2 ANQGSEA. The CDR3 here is CSVPVVVAGGLTDTQYF. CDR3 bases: TGCAGCGTTCCAGTGGTTGTAGCGGGAGGTTTGACAGATACGCAGTATTTT.

The CDR3 nucleotides read TGTGCCAGCAGTTCGTGGACTACCCCCTACGAGCAGTACTTC. Protein: CASSSWTTPYEQYF. The V call is TRBV12-3 or TRBV12-4, the J call TRBJ2-4; a weak D match, TRBD2 (6 bases). TRBJ2-7 explains the end of the DNA better; the J call may be wrong. The length of the CDR3 is 14 residues.

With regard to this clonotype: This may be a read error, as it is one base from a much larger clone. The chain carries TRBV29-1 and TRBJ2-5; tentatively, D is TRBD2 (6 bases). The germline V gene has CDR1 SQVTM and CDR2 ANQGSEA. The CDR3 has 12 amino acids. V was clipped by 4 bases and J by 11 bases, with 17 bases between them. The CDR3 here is CSVGDLRRAQYF. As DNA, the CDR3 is TGCAGCGTTGGAGATCTGAGGAGGGCTCAGTACTTC. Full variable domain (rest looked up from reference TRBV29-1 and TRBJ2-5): SAVISQKPSRDICQRGTSLTIQCQVDSQVTMMFWYRQQPGQSLTLIATANQGSEATYESGFVIDKFPISRPNLTFSTLTVSNMSPEDSSIYLCSVGDLRRAQYFGPGTRLLVL.

CDR3 sequence (DNA): TGTGCCAGCAGCTCCAACGGCGGGGACGGCATTTGGGGGCATTTGGAGACCCAGTACTTC. This codes for CASSSNGGDGIWGHLETQYF. This chain links TRBV11-2 with TRBJ2-5; D tentatively reads TRBD1 or TRBD2 (6 bases each). CDR1 SGHAT and CDR2 FQNNGV come from the germline V gene. Trimming removed 4 bases from V and 5 bases from J, with 32 bases in between. The CDR3 covers 20 residues.

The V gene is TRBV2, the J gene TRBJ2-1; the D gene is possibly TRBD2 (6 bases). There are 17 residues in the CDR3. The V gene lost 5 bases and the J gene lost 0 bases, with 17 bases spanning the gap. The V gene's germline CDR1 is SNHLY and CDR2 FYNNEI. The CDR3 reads CASSLEGGQTSYNEQFF. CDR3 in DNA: TGTGCCAGCAGTCTTGAGGGAGGCCAAACCTCCTACAATGAGCAGTTCTTC.

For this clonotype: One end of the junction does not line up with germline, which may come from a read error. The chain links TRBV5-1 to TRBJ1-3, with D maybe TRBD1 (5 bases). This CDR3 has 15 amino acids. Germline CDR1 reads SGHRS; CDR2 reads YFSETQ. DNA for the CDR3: TGCGCCAGCAGCTCGCCCCGGGACTCGGGAAATACCATATATTTT. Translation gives CASSSPRDSGNTIYF.

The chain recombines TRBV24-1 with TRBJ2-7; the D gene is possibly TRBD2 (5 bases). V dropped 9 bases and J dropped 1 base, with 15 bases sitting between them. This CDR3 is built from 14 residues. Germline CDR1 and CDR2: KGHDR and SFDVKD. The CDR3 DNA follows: TGTGCCACCGGAGGAACACCTACTTCCTACGAGCAGTACTTC. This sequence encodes CATGGTPTSYEQYF.

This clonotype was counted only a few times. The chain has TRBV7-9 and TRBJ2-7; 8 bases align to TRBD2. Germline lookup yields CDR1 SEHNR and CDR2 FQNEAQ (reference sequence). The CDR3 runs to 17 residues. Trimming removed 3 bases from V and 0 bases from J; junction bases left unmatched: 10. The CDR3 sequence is CASSFARDGGGSYEQYF. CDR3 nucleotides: TGTGCCAGCAGCTTTGCCCGGGACGGGGGGGGCTCCTACGAGCAGTACTTC.

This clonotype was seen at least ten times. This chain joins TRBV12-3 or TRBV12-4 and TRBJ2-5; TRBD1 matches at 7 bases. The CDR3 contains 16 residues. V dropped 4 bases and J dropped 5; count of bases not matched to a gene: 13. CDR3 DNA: TGTGCCAGCAGTTCAGGGGGAAGTTCGTTCGCGGAGACCCAGTACTTC. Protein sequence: CASSSGGSSFAETQYF.

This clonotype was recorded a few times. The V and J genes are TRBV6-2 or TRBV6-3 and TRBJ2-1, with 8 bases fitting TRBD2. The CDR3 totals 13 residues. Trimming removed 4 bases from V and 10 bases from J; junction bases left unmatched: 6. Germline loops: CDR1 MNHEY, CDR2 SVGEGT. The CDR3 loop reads CASSSARGGEQFF. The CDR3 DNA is TGTGCCAGCAGTTCGGCCCGGGGGGGAGAGCAGTTCTTC.

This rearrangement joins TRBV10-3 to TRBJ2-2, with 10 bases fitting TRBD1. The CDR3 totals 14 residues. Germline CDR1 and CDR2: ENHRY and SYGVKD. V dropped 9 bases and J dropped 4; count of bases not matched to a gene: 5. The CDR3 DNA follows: TGTGCCATAAGGGACAGGGGTCTCACCGGGGAGCTGTTTTTT. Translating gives CAIRDRGLTGELFF.

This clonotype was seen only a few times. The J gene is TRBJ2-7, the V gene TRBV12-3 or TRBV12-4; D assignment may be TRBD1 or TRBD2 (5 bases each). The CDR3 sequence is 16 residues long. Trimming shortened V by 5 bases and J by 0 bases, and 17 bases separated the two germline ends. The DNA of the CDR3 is TGTGCCAGCAGTCCGCGTTCCGGGGCCAGCTCCTACGAGCAGTACTTC. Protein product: CASSPRSGASSYEQYF.

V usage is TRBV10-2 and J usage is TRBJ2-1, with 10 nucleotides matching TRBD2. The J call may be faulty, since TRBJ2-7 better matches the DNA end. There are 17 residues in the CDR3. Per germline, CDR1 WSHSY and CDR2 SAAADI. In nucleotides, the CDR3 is TGCGCCAGCAGTGGGCCCTGGACTAGCGGCTCCTACAATGAGCAGTACTTC. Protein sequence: CASSGPWTSGSYNEQYF.

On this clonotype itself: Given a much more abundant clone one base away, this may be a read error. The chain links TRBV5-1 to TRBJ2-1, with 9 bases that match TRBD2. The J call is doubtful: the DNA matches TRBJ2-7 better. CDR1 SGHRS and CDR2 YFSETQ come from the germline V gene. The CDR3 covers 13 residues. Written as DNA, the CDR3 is TGCGCCAGCAGACCGTCTAGCGGGAATGAGCAGTACTTC. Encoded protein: CASRPSSGNEQYF.

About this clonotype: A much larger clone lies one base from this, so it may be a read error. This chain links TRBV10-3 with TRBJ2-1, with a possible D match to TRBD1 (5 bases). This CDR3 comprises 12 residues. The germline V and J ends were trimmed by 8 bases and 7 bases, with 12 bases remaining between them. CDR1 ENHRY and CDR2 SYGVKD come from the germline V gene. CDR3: CAIGRQLNEQFF. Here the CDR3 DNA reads TGTGCCATCGGTAGACAGCTTAATGAGCAGTTCTTC.

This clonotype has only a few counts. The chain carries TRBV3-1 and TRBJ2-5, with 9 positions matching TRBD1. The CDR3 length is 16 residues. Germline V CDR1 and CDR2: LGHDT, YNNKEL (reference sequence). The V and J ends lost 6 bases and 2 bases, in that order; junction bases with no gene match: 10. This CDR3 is CASRFHGTGLQETQYF. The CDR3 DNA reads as TGTGCCAGCAGATTCCACGGGACAGGGCTTCAAGAGACCCAGTACTTC.